These T cell receptor beta chains were read from a single sample in a study of OX40 agonist ivuxolimab in advanced cancers. This table comes from immunoSEQ multiplex PCR, and its TCRdb copy is limited to in-frame clones, with some not included. The profile shows fewer than 65,000 clones, approximately 79% of them singletons. The source was CD4+ or CD8+ T cells sorted from blood, collected in a trial of the OX40 agonist ivuxolimab. The origin of the receptors is an adult with an advanced solid tumor such as melanoma, head and neck, liver or kidney cancer. Each CDR3 is given with its conserved first and last residue. Each record gives: clone size, J gene, V gene, D gene, CDR3 DNA, CDR3 protein. D genes are given only for firm matches. Clone size is given for some rows only: seen once, a few or many times, or a class if the clone is expanded.

size: NA; J: TRBJ2-5; V: TRBV11-2; D: TRBD2; DNA: TGTGCCAGCAGCTCAATAGAGGACCCAGCGGGGGGGACCCAGTACTTC; CDR3: CASSSIEDPAGGTQYF
size: few; J: TRBJ1-2; V: TRBV5-1; D: TRBD1; DNA: TGCGCCAGCAGCTTGGCGGTTCGGGACAGTTTATCCCTGGGATATGGCTACACCTTC; CDR3: CASSLAVRDSLSLGYGYTF
size: NA; J: TRBJ2-5; V: TRBV5-1; D: NA; DNA: TGCGCCAGCAGCTTGTTTGGCCAAGAGACCCAGTACTTC; CDR3: CASSLFGQETQYF
size: few; J: TRBJ1-1; V: TRBV2; D: NA; DNA: TGTGCCAGCAGACCCGACAGGCGTGAAGCTTTCTTT; CDR3: CASRPDRREAFF
size: NA; J: TRBJ2-5; V: TRBV7-9; D: NA; DNA: TGTGCCAGCAGCTTCGAAGCCACGGAGACCCAGTACTTC; CDR3: CASSFEATETQYF
size: NA; J: TRBJ2-1; V: TRBV18; D: NA; DNA: TGTGCCAGCTCACCAAAGGGACTGACAGAGTCCAATGAGCAGTTCTTC; CDR3: CASSPKGLTESNEQFF
size: once; J: TRBJ2-1; V: TRBV28; D: TRBD2; DNA: TGTGCCAGCAGCCTGGGACTAGCGGGAGTTAATGAGCAGTTCTTC; CDR3: CASSLGLAGVNEQFF
size: NA; J: TRBJ1-4; V: TRBV5-6; D: NA; DNA: TGTGCCAGCAGCTTGGGCAGGGGCGGAGGGGAAAAACTGTTTTTT; CDR3: CASSLGRGGGEKLFF
size: NA; J: TRBJ2-7; V: TRBV5-1; D: TRBD2; DNA: TGCGCCAGCAGCTTGGTGGCGGGGGAGGGCTACGAGCAGTACTTC; CDR3: CASSLVAGEGYEQYF
size: NA; J: TRBJ1-1; V: TRBV9; D: TRBD1; DNA: TGTGCCAGCAGCGTCCACCCCCACCGACAGGGGCTGCGGGGGGACACTGAAGCTTTCTTT; CDR3: CASSVHPHRQGLRGDTEAFF
size: NA; J: TRBJ1-2; V: TRBV7-2; D: TRBD1; DNA: TGTGCCAGCAGCAACGCAGGGGGGTTTTTCTATGGCTACACCTTC; CDR3: CASSNAGGFFYGYTF
size: NA; J: TRBJ2-3; V: TRBV9; D: NA; DNA: TGTGCCAGCAGCGTATTGGACCAACCAGATACGCAGTATTTT; CDR3: CASSVLDQPDTQYF
size: NA; J: TRBJ2-4; V: TRBV11-2; D: NA; DNA: TGTGCCAGCAGCAAGGTCAAGTGGGACCCTCAGTACTTC; CDR3: CASSKVKWDPQYF
size: few; J: TRBJ2-5; V: TRBV2; D: TRBD1; DNA: TGTGCCAGAGCAGGGGGCGCGGTAGAGACCCAGTACTTC; CDR3: CARAGGAVETQYF
size: NA; J: TRBJ2-1; V: TRBV19; D: NA; DNA: TGTGCCAGTAGTACGGGAGACACCTACAATGAGCAGTTCTTC; CDR3: CASSTGDTYNEQFF
size: NA; J: TRBJ2-7; V: TRBV29-1; D: NA; DNA: TGCAGCGTCCTCATAGACAACAACCACGAGCAGTACTTC; CDR3: CSVLIDNNHEQYF
size: once; J: TRBJ2-7; V: TRBV5-4; D: TRBD1; DNA: TGTGCCAGCAGCACCGGGGACAGTCCCTACGAGCAGTACTTC; CDR3: CASSTGDSPYEQYF
size: once; J: TRBJ2-3; V: TRBV7-3; D: NA; DNA: TGTGCCAGCAGCTTAGAAATGGGTGATACGCAGTATTTT; CDR3: CASSLEMGDTQYF